Listed below are T cell receptor beta chains from one sample, sequenced in a study of blood T cells in healthy people across ages. A single record per CDR3 protein comes from TCRdb applying MiXCR to the 5' RACE reads. The table records 790,000 or so distinct CDR3 sequences, more than 35% of them present only once. Sample: blood. These receptors were collected from a man older than 75 in good health. CDR3s include the opening cysteine and the closing phenylalanine or tryptophan. Fields, in order: V gene, J gene, D gene, clone size, CDR3 DNA, CDR3 protein. The D gene is left open where the match is weak. Expanded clones are given a class, and other clones once, few, many or no size at all.

V: TRBV11-2
J: TRBJ2-1
D: -
size: few
DNA: TGTGCCAGCAGCCCGAGGTCGGGGGCGAACCGAATCTACAATGAGCAGTTCTTC
CDR3: CASSPRSGANRIYNEQFF

V: TRBV5-1
J: TRBJ2-1
D: -
size: many
DNA: TGCGCCAGCAGCTTACACAGCTCCTACAATGAGCAGTTCTTC
CDR3: CASSLHSSYNEQFF

V: TRBV14
J: TRBJ1-4
D: -
size: -
DNA: TGTGCCAGCAGCCAAGACACGTTCCATGAAAAACTGTTTTTT
CDR3: CASSQDTFHEKLFF

V: TRBV6-5
J: TRBJ2-7
D: TRBD1
size: -
DNA: TGTGCCAGCAGTTACACCAATCCCGGGACAGGGGGCATCGAGCAGTACTTC
CDR3: CASSYTNPGTGGIEQYF

V: TRBV20-1
J: TRBJ2-1
D: -
size: -
DNA: TGCAGTGAAATAGCGGTGGCTGAGCAGTTCTTC
CDR3: CSEIAVAEQFF

V: TRBV20-1
J: TRBJ2-7
D: -
size: -
DNA: TGCAGTGCTGGGAGGATGATCGGGAACGAGCAGTACTTC
CDR3: CSAGRMIGNEQYF

V: TRBV5-1
J: TRBJ2-1
D: -
size: -
DNA: TGCGCCAGCAGCAGGGGCTCGCCGGGCTCCTACAATGAGCAGTTCTTC
CDR3: CASSRGSPGSYNEQFF

V: TRBV27
J: TRBJ1-6
D: -
size: -
DNA: TGTGCCAGCAGTTTCGGGTCGGGAGGGTATAATTCACCCCTCCACTTT
CDR3: CASSFGSGGYNSPLHF

V: TRBV5-1
J: TRBJ2-5
D: TRBD2
size: few
DNA: TGCGCCAGCAGGGCCGGGACTAGCCTTGAGACCCAGTACTTC
CDR3: CASRAGTSLETQYF

V: TRBV7-2
J: TRBJ2-3
D: -
size: -
DNA: TGTGCCAGCACCACGCAGTGGAGCCGCACAGATACGCAGTATTTT
CDR3: CASTTQWSRTDTQYF

V: TRBV9
J: TRBJ1-1
D: -
size: few
DNA: TGTGCCAGCAGCCTCCTAACGCAGTCGAACACTGAAGCTTTCTTT
CDR3: CASSLLTQSNTEAFF

V: TRBV4-1
J: TRBJ2-7
D: -
size: -
DNA: TGCGCCAGCAGCCAAGATCCCAGGGCGGGCTACGAGCAGTACTTC
CDR3: CASSQDPRAGYEQYF

V: TRBV4-3
J: TRBJ2-7
D: TRBD2
size: -
DNA: TGCGCCAGCAGCCAAGAGGGGACTAGGTCGTACGAGCAGTACTTC
CDR3: CASSQEGTRSYEQYF

V: TRBV9
J: TRBJ2-3
D: -
size: once
DNA: TGTGCCAGCAGCGCCGGGGGGCGTGGCACAGATACGCAGTATTTT
CDR3: CASSAGGRGTDTQYF

V: TRBV20-1
J: TRBJ2-4
D: -
size: -
DNA: TGCAGTGCTAGTGAGACCCTCCAGGAGTACTTC
CDR3: CSASETLQEYF

V: TRBV12-3/TRBV12-4
J: TRBJ2-3
D: TRBD2
size: -
DNA: TGTGCCAGCAGTTTATCCGGACTAGCGGGAGGGGATACGCGGTATTTT
CDR3: CASSLSGLAGGDTRYF

V: TRBV20-1
J: TRBJ1-6
D: TRBD1
size: -
DNA: TGCAGTGCTAGTAGGGGGACAGAGGGTAGTTCACCCCTCCGCTTT
CDR3: CSASRGTEGSSPLRF

V: TRBV7-2
J: TRBJ2-2
D: -
size: -
DNA: TGTGCCAGCAGCTTAGGGCACAACACCGGGGAGCTGTTTTTT
CDR3: CASSLGHNTGELFF

V: TRBV10-3
J: TRBJ1-5
D: -
size: few
DNA: TGTGCCATCCGGGCTGTTGGGGGTGATCAGCCCCAGCATTTT
CDR3: CAIRAVGGDQPQHF

V: TRBV29-1
J: TRBJ2-1
D: TRBD1
size: few
DNA: TGCAGCGTTGCTCTGGACAGGGTAGGCAATGAGCAGTTCTTC
CDR3: CSVALDRVGNEQFF

V: TRBV27
J: TRBJ1-2
D: TRBD1
size: few
DNA: TGTGCCAGCAGTCCAACGACAGGGATCAGTGGCTACACCTTC
CDR3: CASSPTTGISGYTF

V: TRBV12-3/TRBV12-4
J: TRBJ2-5
D: TRBD2
size: many
DNA: TGTGCCAGCAGTTTCTTCCTAGCGGGAGGGCCGAGGGAGACCCAGTACTTC
CDR3: CASSFFLAGGPRETQYF

V: TRBV5-1
J: TRBJ2-1
D: -
size: few
DNA: TGCGCCAGCCGGGACTTTAACAATGAGCAGTTCTTC
CDR3: CASRDFNNEQFF

V: TRBV27
J: TRBJ2-5
D: -
size: -
DNA: TGTGCCAGCAGTTTAGGCCTGGGGAGGTTGGAGACCCAGTACTTC
CDR3: CASSLGLGRLETQYF

V: TRBV4-2
J: TRBJ2-2
D: -
size: -
DNA: TGTGCCAGCAGCCAAGGGGTGGTTGCCGGGGAGCTGTTTTTT
CDR3: CASSQGVVAGELFF

V: TRBV12-3/TRBV12-4
J: TRBJ1-2
D: -
size: few
DNA: TGTGCCAGCAGTCCGGACCCCAATCTTATCCTTAACTATGGCTACACCTTC
CDR3: CASSPDPNLILNYGYTF

V: TRBV6-2/TRBV6-3
J: TRBJ2-5
D: TRBD1
size: many
DNA: TGTGCCAGCAGCACCCCCGGGACAGGGAGAGAGACCCAGTACTTC
CDR3: CASSTPGTGRETQYF

V: TRBV28
J: TRBJ2-7
D: -
size: -
DNA: TGTGCCAGCAGTGCAACTAGCCAGGGTGCCGACGAGCAGTACTTC
CDR3: CASSATSQGADEQYF

V: TRBV29-1
J: TRBJ2-1
D: -
size: few
DNA: TGCAGCGTTGAAGTCCAGGGGGGTACCGGTGAGCAGTTCTTC
CDR3: CSVEVQGGTGEQFF

V: TRBV24-1
J: TRBJ2-1
D: TRBD2
size: few
DNA: TGTGCCACCAGTGACCCACTAGCGGGAGATAAGAATGAGCAGTTCTTC
CDR3: CATSDPLAGDKNEQFF